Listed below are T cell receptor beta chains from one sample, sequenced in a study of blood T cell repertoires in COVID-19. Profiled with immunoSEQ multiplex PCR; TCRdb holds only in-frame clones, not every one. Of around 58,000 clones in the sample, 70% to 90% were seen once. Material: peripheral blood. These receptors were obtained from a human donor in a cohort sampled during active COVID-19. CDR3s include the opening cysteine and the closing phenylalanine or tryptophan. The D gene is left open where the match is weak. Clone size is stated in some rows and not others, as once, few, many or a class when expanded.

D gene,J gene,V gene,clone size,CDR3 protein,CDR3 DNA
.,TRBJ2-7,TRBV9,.,CASSVTESYEQYF,TGTGCCAGCAGCGTGACAGAGTCCTACGAGCAGTACTTC
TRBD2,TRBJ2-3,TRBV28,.,CASSRGGTDTQYF,TGTGCCAGCAGCCGGGGAGGGACAGATACGCAGTATTTT
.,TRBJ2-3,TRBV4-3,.,CASSHLLTDTQYF,TGCGCCAGCAGCCACCTCCTCACAGATACGCAGTATTTT
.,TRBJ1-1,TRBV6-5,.,CASSYVTDSQAFF,TGTGCCAGCAGTTACGTGACGGACAGCCAAGCTTTCTTT
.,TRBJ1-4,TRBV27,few,CASSFPDRATNEKLFF,TGTGCCAGCAGTTTCCCGGACAGAGCAACTAATGAAAAACTGTTTTTT
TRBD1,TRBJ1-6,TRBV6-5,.,CASKRTGENSPLHF,TGTGCCAGCAAAAGGACAGGGGAGAATTCACCCCTCCACTTT
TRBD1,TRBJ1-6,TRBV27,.,CASSFGFQGGGSPLHF,TGTGCCAGCAGTTTTGGGTTTCAGGGGGGAGGATCACCCCTCCACTTT
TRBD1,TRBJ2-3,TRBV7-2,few,CASSDQTGMRTDTQYF,TGTGCCAGCAGCGATCAGACAGGGATGAGGACAGATACGCAGTATTTT
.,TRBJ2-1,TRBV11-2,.,CASSWAHEQFF,TGTGCCAGCAGCTGGGCCCATGAGCAGTTCTTC
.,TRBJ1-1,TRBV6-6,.,CASSYYRQANTEAFF,TGTGCCAGCAGTTATTACCGACAGGCGAACACTGAAGCTTTCTTT
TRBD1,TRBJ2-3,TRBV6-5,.,CASSYLTGGTDTQYF,TGTGCCAGCAGTTATCTGACAGGGGGCACAGATACGCAGTATTTT
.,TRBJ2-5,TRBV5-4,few,CASSLVTGRGETQYF,TGTGCCAGCAGCTTGGTTACGGGGAGAGGGGAGACCCAGTACTTC
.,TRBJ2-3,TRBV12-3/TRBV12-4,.,CASVGHHTDTQYF,TGTGCCAGCGTAGGACACCACACAGATACGCAGTATTTT
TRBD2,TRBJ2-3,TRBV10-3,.,CAISQRGDTQYF,TGTGCCATCAGCCAGCGGGGAGATACGCAGTATTTT
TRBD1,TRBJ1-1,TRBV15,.,CATSRSGTGNTEAFF,TGTGCCACCAGCAGATCCGGGACAGGGAACACTGAAGCTTTCTTT
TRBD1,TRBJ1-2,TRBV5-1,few,CASSLWDSNYGYTF,TGCGCCAGCAGCTTGTGGGACAGTAACTATGGCTACACCTTC
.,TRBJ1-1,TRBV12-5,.,CASGLERGRGTEAFF,TGTGCTAGTGGTTTGGAAAGGGGAAGGGGCACTGAAGCTTTCTTT
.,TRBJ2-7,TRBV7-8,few,CASSLESSYEQYF,TGTGCCAGCAGCTTAGAGAGCTCCTACGAGCAGTACTTC
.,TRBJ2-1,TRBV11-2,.,CASSWPQPSGNEQFF,TGTGCCAGCAGCTGGCCCCAGCCATCGGGGAATGAGCAGTTCTTC
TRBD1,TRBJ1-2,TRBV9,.,CASSPGQGDGYTF,TGTGCCAGCAGCCCCGGACAGGGTGATGGCTACACCTTC
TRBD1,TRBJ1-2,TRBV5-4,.,CASSLDRGQAGYTF,TGTGCCAGCAGCTTGGACAGGGGACAAGCTGGCTACACCTTC
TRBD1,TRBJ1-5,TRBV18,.,CASSYMPPRGPSGNQPQHF,TGTGCCAGCTCGTACATGCCGCCCAGGGGGCCATCAGGCAATCAGCCCCAGCATTTT
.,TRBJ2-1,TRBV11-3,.,CASSLVSGGPRDEQFF,TGTGCCAGCAGCTTAGTGTCGGGGGGCCCACGGGATGAGCAGTTCTTC
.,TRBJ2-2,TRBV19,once,CASSRGQGGIGGELFF,TGTGCCAGTAGTAGGGGTCAGGGGGGTATCGGCGGGGAGCTGTTTTTT
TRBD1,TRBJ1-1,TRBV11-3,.,CASSPRTGSTEAFF,TGTGCCAGCAGCCCTAGGACAGGGTCCACTGAAGCTTTCTTT
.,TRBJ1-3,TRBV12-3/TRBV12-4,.,CASSLGRGNTIYF,TGTGCCAGCAGTCTGGGGAGAGGAAACACCATATATTTT
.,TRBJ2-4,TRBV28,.,CASSLDQTGAKNIQYF,TGTGCCAGCAGTCTTGACCAGACGGGGGCCAAAAACATTCAGTACTTC
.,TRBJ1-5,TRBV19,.,CASSIYGQFNQPQHF,TGTGCCAGTAGTATATACGGACAGTTCAATCAGCCCCAGCATTTT
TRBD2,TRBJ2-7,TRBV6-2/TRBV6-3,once,CASSSLLAGIYEQYF,TGTGCCAGCAGCAGTTTACTAGCGGGAATCTACGAGCAGTACTTC
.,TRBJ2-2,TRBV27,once,CASSLLTGVAGELFF,TGTGCCAGCAGCCTCCTGACAGGCGTGGCCGGGGAGCTGTTTTTT
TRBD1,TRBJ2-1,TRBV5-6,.,CASSFGQGTKQFF,TGTGCCAGCAGCTTTGGACAGGGCACCAAGCAGTTCTTC
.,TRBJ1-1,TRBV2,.,CASSGDRRRNTEAFF,TGTGCCAGCAGTGGCGACAGGAGGAGGAACACTGAAGCTTTCTTT
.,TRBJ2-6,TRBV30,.,CAWSRGTGANVLTF,TGTGCCTGGAGTAGGGGGACTGGGGCCAACGTCCTGACTTTC
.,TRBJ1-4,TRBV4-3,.,CASSQVAAVEKLFF,TGCGCCAGCAGCCAAGTCGCGGCAGTCGAAAAACTGTTTTTT
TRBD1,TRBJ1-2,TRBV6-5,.,CASSYEWTGGDGYTF,TGTGCCAGCAGTTACGAGTGGACAGGGGGCGATGGCTACACCTTC
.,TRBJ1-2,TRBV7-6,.,CASSLRTRSPYGYTF,TGTGCCAGCAGCCTACGGACAAGGTCCCCCTATGGCTACACCTTC
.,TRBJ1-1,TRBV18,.,CASSGRRDTEAFF,TGTGCCAGCTCGGGAAGGAGGGACACTGAAGCTTTCTTT
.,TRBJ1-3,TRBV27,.,CASKKATHSGNTIYF,TGTGCCAGCAAAAAAGCAACCCACTCTGGAAACACCATATATTTT
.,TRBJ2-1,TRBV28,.,CASSLGGYNEQFF,TGTGCCAGCAGTTTGGGGGGATACAATGAGCAGTTCTTC
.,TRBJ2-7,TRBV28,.,CASSPAGYEQYF,TGTGCCAGCAGCCCTGCGGGGTACGAGCAGTACTTC
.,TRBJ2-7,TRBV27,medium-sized,CASSLLGGYEQYF,TGTGCCAGCAGTTTATTGGGGGGCTACGAGCAGTACTTC
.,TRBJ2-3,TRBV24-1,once,CATSDPPPSTDTQYF,TGTGCCACCAGTGACCCCCCCCCTAGCACAGATACGCAGTATTTT
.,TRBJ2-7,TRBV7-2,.,CASSLAARTYEQYF,TGTGCCAGCAGCTTAGCGGCGAGGACCTACGAGCAGTACTTC
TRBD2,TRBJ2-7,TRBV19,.,CASRREQTLSYEQYF,TGTGCCAGTAGGCGGGAGCAAACCCTCTCCTACGAGCAGTACTTC
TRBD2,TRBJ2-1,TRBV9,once,CASSAELAGGGNEQFF,TGTGCCAGCAGCGCCGAACTAGCGGGGGGGGGCAATGAGCAGTTCTTC
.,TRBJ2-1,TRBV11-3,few,CASSLDGQRPNNEQFF,TGTGCCAGCAGCTTAGACGGACAGCGACCTAACAATGAGCAGTTCTTC
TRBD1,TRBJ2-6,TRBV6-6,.,CASNGQESSGANVLTF,TGTGCCAGCAACGGACAGGAAAGCTCTGGGGCCAACGTCCTGACTTTC
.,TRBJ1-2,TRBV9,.,CASSAGVHYGYTF,TGTGCCAGCAGCGCAGGGGTCCACTATGGCTACACCTTC
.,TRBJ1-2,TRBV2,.,CASRGTGTYGYTF,TGTGCCAGCAGAGGTACAGGTACCTATGGCTACACCTTC
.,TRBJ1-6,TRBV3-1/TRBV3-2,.,CASSQDSPTPAAYNSPLHF,TGTGCCAGCAGCCAAGATTCGCCCACCCCGGCGGCCTATAATTCACCCCTCCACTTT
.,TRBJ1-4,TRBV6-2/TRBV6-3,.,CASSHREPTYEKLFF,TGTGCCAGCAGTCACAGGGAACCGACGTATGAAAAACTGTTTTTT
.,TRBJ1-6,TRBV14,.,CASSLSNSPLHF,TGTGCCAGCAGTCTAAGTAATTCACCCCTCCACTTT
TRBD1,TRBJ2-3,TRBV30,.,CAWSATGGAQNTQYF,TGTGCCTGGTCGGCGACAGGGGGGGCCCAGAATACGCAGTATTTT
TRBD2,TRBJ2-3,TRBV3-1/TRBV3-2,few,CAVGSGGDTDTQYF,TGTGCCGTAGGTAGCGGGGGGGACACAGATACGCAGTATTTT
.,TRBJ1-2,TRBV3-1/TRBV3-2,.,CASSQDLVRVGYTF,TGTGCCAGCAGCCAAGATTTGGTCAGGGTCGGCTACACCTTC